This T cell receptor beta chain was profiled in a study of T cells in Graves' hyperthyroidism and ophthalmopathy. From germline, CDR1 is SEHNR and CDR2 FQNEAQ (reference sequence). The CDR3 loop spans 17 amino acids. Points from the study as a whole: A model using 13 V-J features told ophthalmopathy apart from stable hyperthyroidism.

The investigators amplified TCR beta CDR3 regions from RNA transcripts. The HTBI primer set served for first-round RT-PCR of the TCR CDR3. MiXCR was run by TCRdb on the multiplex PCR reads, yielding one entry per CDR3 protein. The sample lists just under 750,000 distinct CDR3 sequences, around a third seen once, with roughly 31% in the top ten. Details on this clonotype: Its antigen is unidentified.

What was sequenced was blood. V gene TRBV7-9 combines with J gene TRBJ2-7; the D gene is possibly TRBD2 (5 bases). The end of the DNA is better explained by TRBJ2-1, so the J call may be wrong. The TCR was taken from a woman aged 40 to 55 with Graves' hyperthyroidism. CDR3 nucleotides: TGTGCCAGCAGCTTAAATAACGGTGGGAGTTGGTACAATGAGCAGTTCTTC. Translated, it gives CASSLNNGGSWYNEQFF.